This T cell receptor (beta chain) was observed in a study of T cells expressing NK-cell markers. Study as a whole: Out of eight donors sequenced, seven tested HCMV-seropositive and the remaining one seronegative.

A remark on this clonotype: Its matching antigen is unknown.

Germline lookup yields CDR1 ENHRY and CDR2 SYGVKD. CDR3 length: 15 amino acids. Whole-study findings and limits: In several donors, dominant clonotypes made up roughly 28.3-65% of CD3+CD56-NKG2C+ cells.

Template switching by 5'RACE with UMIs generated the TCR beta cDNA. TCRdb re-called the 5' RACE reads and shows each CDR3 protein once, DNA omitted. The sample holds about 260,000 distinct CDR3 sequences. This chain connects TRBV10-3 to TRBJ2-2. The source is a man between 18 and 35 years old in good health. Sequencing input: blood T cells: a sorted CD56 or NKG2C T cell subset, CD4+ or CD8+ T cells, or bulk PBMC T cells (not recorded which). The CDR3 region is CAISGLQGSTGELFF.